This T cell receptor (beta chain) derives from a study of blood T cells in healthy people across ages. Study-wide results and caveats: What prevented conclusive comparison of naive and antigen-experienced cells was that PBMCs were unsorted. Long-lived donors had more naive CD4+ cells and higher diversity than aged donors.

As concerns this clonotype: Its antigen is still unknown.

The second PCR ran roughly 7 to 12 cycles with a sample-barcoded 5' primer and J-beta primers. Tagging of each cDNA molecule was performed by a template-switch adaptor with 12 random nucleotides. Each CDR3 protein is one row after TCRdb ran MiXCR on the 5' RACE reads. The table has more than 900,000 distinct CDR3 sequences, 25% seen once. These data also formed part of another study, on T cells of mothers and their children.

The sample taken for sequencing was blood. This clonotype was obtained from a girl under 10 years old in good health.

The CDR3 DNA sequence: TGTGCCACCAGTGACCCGGGACTAGCGGGAGCTTCAGATACGCAGTATTTT. This gives the protein CATSDPGLAGASDTQYF. V and J are TRBV24-1 and TRBJ2-3, with 14 bases lining up with TRBD2. CDR1 is KGHDR and CDR2 is SFDVKD in the germline V gene. After removal of 4 bases from V and 4 bases from J, the junction contained 6 bases not matched to a gene. The CDR3 contains 17 residues.